This TCR beta chain was identified during a study of T-cell reconstitution after alpha-beta-depleted transplantation in children (dated by TCRdb to about 2016). For the study in its entirety: Using TCR repertoire profiling, the study quantitatively followed how T-cell immune reconstitution unfolded in children after TCRalphabeta/CD19-depleted allogeneic hematopoietic cell transplantation.

The library was prepared using PCR. Sequencing instrument: Illumina HiSeq 2500. Molecular barcoding was employed in the preparation of TCR libraries, with unique molecular identifiers being used to normalize TCRbeta repertoire quantification. Through fastp at Q25 and MiXCR, TCRdb rebuilt clones from the public reads, retaining in-frame beta chains. CDR3 protein duplicates are merged, each entry listing the most common genes and DNA. The sample table shows 350,000 to 450,000 distinct CDR3 sequences, and roughly 20% are seen once. Clones ranked in the top ten supply around 4% of the sample. This clonotype was seen a handful of times. What antigen it recognizes has not been identified. Qualities for individual bases were not recorded, and no much larger clone is one base off. From a lookup of the germline V gene (reference sequence), CDR1 and CDR2 are DFQATT and SNEGSKA. The V and J ends are trimmed by 6 bases and 7 bases, leaving 19 bases between them. Counted from cysteine to phenylalanine, this CDR3 has 14 amino acids. Solely the CDR3 DNA is kept, with 42 bases framed from the first base.

The sequence is built from TRBV20-1 and TRBJ2-1, with the D gene not confidently named. Sequenced material: PBMCs from the stem cell graft donor, taken from the stem cell graft. The clonotype comes from a human donor who donated a stem cell graft to a child with acute myeloid leukemia. The CDR3 region: CSAPYFSSSNEQFF. The bases read TGCAGTGCCCCCTATTTTAGTTCTTCGAATGAGCAGTTCTTC.